Below, 15 T cell receptor beta chains from the same sample are listed, as sequenced in a study of blood T cell repertoires in COVID-19. Libraries were prepared by immunoSEQ multiplex PCR; TCRdb keeps only in-frame clonotypes and omits some of them. This table holds approximately 110,000 clones, about four fifths found once. Specimen: peripheral blood. These TCRs come from an elderly man with acute or convalescent COVID-19.

The rearrangement uses TRBV10-3 and TRBJ1-1; 12 positions match TRBD1. The CDR3 contains 13 residues. The V segment lost 10 bases and the J segment 7 bases; nucleotides outside the gene matches: 7. The germline V gene has CDR1 ENHRY and CDR2 SYGVKD. Here the CDR3 DNA reads TGTGCCACCGGGACAGGGGGCGGTAATGAAGCTTTCTTT. Protein sequence: CATGTGGGNEAFF.

The chain couples TRBV18 to TRBJ2-7, with 9 positions matching TRBD2. CDR3 length: 14 residues. Germline V lookup: CDR1 KGHSH, CDR2 LQKENI. V shed 6 bases, J shed 2 bases, and the junction held 5 bases outside the gene matches. CDR3 sequence (DNA): TGTGCCAGCTCTCGACTAGCGGAGGCCTACGAGCAGTACTTC. As protein: CASSRLAEAYEQYF.

This clone was seen a handful of times. The genes are TRBV7-2 and TRBJ1-1; D remains ambiguous. Trimming stripped 5 bases from V and 1 base from J, with 8 bases between. CDR3 length: 13 residues. Germline CDR1 and CDR2: SGHTA and FQGNSA. The CDR3 here is CASSVTWNTEAFF. The CDR3 nucleotides read TGTGCCAGCAGCGTCACATGGAACACTGAAGCTTTCTTT.

The V call is TRBV25-1, the J call TRBJ2-7; 9 nucleotides line up with TRBD1. The CDR3 loop spans 14 amino acids. The germline CDR1 and CDR2 sequences are MGHDK and SYGVNS. V trimming: 3 bases; J trimming: 5 bases; junction bases outside the gene matches: 5. As DNA, the CDR3 is TGTGCCAGCAGTGACGACAGGGGGTCCAACGAGCAGTACTTC. Amino acids: CASSDDRGSNEQYF.

The genes are TRBV28 and TRBJ2-1; 8 positions match TRBD1. Germline values: CDR1 MDHEN, CDR2 SYDVKM. The CDR3 loop spans 17 amino acids. The V segment lost 4 bases and the J segment 3 bases; nucleotides outside the gene matches: 11. In DNA, the CDR3 is TGTGCCAGCAGTTACCCCTTCCAGGGGGCATACTACAATGAGCAGTTCTTC. Its translation is CASSYPFQGAYYNEQFF.

The V and J genes are TRBV19 and TRBJ2-1, with 13 positions matching TRBD2. The CDR3 runs to 16 residues. CDR1 LNHDA and CDR2 SQIVND come from the germline V gene (reference sequence). Trimming removed 3 bases from V and 8 bases from J; junction bases left unmatched: 7. DNA for the CDR3: TGTGCCAGTAGTATTCGGACTAGCGGGAGCGGCGATGAGCAGTTCTTC. Amino acid sequence: CASSIRTSGSGDEQFF.

The chain carries TRBV28 and TRBJ1-2, with D perhaps TRBD1 (6 bases). The ends were cut back, 3 bases at V and 7 bases at J, with 9 bases in the middle. This CDR3 is built from 12 residues. Germline V gene sequence: CDR1 MDHEN, CDR2 SYDVKM. The chain's CDR3 is CASSFETGGYTF. As DNA, the CDR3 is TGTGCCAGCAGTTTCGAGACAGGTGGCTACACCTTC.

The V call is TRBV28, the J call TRBJ2-7; the match to TRBD1 covers 8 bases. CDR1 MDHEN and CDR2 SYDVKM come from the germline V gene. Unmatched junction bases numbered 2, after V lost 4 bases and J lost 3 bases. This CDR3 has 13 residues. The CDR3 bases are TGTGCCAGCAGTTCCAGGGGGCACTACGAGCAGTACTTC. Residues: CASSSRGHYEQYF.

This chain joins TRBV5-1 and TRBJ2-6; D unresolved. Germline V gene lookup returns CDR1 SGHRS and CDR2 YFSETQ. V was clipped by 4 bases and J by 0 bases, with 11 bases between them. The length of the CDR3 is 16 residues. DNA for the CDR3: TGCGCCAGCAGCATGACACGAACCTCTGGGGCCAACGTCCTGACTTTC. Translated, it gives CASSMTRTSGANVLTF.

The chain links TRBV9 to TRBJ2-7, with a weak D call TRBD1 (5 bases). The V end lost 3 bases, the J end lost 1 base, and 14 bases lay between the germline ends. The germline V gene encodes CDR1 SGDLS and CDR2 YYNGEE. The CDR3 contains 15 residues. CDR3 nucleotide sequence: TGTGCCAGCAGCGCCACAGGATCAGGGTCCTACGAGCAGTACTTC. This gives the protein CASSATGSGSYEQYF.

The chain is built from TRBV5-1 and TRBJ1-1, with D possibly being TRBD1 (5 bases). This CDR3 has 16 amino acids. Germline CDR1 SGHRS, CDR2 YFSETQ. V lost 1 base, J lost 1 base, and 14 bases lay in between. The CDR3, as DNA: TGCGCCAGCAGCTTGAGGTATGCGGGACCGAACACTGAAGCTTTCTTT. Amino acid sequence: CASSLRYAGPNTEAFF. The whole variable domain, remainder taken from reference TRBV5-1 and TRBJ1-1, is KAGVTQTPRYLIKTRGQQVTLSCSPISGHRSVSWYQQTPGQGLQFLFEYFSETQRNKGNFPGRFSGRQFSNSRSEMNVSTLELGDSALYLCASSLRYAGPNTEAFFGQGTRLTVV.

The rearrangement links TRBV5-1 to TRBJ1-5; D may be TRBD1 (6 bases). CDR3 length equals 13 residues. Germline V gives CDR1 SGHRS, CDR2 YFSETQ. Trimming cost V 0 bases and J 7 bases, with 8 bases left between them. The CDR3 sequence is CASSLEQGQPQHF. The CDR3 DNA follows: TGCGCCAGCAGCTTGGAACAGGGCCAGCCCCAGCATTTT.

This clone was recorded only once. The chain recombines TRBV2 with TRBJ2-6, with D perhaps matching TRBD1 (5 bases). The length of the CDR3 is 13 residues. The germline V gene has CDR1 SNHLY and CDR2 FYNNEI. The V end was cut by 6 bases, the J end by 2 bases, with 5 bases between. In nucleotides, the CDR3 is TGTGCCAGCAGACAGGCTGGGGCCAACGTCCTGACTTTC. This translates into CASRQAGANVLTF.

This clone was recorded a few times. V gene TRBV30 combines with J gene TRBJ1-2; TRBD1 agrees at 7 bases. The CDR3 is 14 amino acids. Losses at the gene ends were 0 bases for V and 5 bases for J; bases not matched to a gene: 6. The V gene's germline CDR1 is GTSNPN and CDR2 SVGIG (reference sequence). This chain's CDR3 is CAWSVQGGAYGYTF. The CDR3 DNA is TGTGCCTGGAGTGTACAAGGGGGCGCGTATGGCTACACCTTC.

In nucleotides, the CDR3 is TGTGCCAGCAGCTCCGGGACAGGGTACCTAGCGGGAGAGAGGAATGAGCAGTTCTTC. Protein: CASSSGTGYLAGERNEQFF. V is TRBV5-4 and J is TRBJ2-1; a possible D gene is TRBD2 (10 bases). Germline V gene sequence: CDR1 SGHNT, CDR2 YYREEE (reference sequence). The CDR3 is 19 amino acids. Trimming took 3 bases from V and 7 from J, leaving 29 bases between them.